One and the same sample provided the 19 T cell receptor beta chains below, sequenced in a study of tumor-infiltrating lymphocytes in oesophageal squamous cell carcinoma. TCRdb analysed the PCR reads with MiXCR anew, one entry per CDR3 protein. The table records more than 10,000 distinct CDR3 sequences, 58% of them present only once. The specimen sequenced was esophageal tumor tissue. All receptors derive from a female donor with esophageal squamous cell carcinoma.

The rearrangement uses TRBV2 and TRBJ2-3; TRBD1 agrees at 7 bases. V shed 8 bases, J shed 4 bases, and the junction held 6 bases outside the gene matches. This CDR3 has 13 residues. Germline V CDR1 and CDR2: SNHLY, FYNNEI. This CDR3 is CASLQGWSDTQYF. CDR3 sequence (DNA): TGTGCCAGCCTACAGGGGTGGTCAGATACGCAGTATTTT.

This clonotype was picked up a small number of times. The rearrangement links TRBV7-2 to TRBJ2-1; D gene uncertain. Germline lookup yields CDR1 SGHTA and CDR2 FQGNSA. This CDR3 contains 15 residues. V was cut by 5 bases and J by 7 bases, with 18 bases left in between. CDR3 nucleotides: TGTGCCAGCAGCCAACGTTTATACGCCGGGAATGAGCAGTTCTTC. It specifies CASSQRLYAGNEQFF.

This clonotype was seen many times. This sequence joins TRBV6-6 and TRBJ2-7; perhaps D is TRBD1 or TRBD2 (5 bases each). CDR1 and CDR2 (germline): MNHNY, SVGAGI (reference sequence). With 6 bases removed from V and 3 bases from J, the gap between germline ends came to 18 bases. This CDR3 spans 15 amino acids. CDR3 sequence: CASSLLSGTHYEQYF. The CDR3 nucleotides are TGTGCCAGCAGCTTACTTTCCGGGACGCACTACGAGCAGTACTTC.

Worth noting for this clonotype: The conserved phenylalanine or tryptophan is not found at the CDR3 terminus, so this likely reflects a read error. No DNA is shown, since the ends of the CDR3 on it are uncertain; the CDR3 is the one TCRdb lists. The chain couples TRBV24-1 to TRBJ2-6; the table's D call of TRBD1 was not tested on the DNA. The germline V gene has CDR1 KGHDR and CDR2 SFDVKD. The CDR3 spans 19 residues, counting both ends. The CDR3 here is CATSDPRTGTVYNEQFFGP.

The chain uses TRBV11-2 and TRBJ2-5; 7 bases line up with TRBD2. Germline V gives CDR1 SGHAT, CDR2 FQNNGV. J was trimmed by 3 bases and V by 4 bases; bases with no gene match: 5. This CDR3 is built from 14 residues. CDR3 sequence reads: CASSSGTTKETQYF. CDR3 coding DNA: TGTGCCAGCAGCTCCGGGACTACTAAAGAGACCCAGTACTTC.

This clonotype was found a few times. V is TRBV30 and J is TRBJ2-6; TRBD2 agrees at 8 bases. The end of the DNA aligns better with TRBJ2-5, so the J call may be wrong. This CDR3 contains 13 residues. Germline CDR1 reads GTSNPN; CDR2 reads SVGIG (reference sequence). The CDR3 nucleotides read TGTGCCTGGAGCACGGGGGGGCAAGAGACCCAGTACTTC. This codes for CAWSTGGQETQYF.

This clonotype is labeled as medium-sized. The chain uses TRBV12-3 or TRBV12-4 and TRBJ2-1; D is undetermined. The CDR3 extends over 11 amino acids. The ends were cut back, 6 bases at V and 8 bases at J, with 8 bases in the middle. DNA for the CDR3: TGTGCCAGCAGCCGCCGGGATGAGCAGTTCTTC. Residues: CASSRRDEQFF.

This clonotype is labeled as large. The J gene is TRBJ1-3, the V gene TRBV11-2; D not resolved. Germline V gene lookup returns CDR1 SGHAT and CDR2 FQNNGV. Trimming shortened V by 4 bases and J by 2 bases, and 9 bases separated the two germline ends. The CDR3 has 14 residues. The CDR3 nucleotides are TGTGCCAGCAGCTCCGCTAGCGCTGGAAACACCATATATTTT. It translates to CASSSASAGNTIYF.

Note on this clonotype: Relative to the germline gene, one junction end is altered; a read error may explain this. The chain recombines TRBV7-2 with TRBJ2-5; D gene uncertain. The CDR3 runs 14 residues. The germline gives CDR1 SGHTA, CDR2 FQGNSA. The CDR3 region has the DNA TGTGCCAGCAGCTTAGTCCGGTTGGAAGAGGCCCAGTACTTC. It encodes CASSLVRLEEAQYF.

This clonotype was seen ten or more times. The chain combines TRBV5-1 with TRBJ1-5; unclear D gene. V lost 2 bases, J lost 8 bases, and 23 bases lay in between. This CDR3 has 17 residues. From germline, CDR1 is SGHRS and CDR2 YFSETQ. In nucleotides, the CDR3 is TGCGCCAGCAGCTTTCGGCAGCACCTTAACCGAGGGAAGCCCCAGCATTTT. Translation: CASSFRQHLNRGKPQHF.

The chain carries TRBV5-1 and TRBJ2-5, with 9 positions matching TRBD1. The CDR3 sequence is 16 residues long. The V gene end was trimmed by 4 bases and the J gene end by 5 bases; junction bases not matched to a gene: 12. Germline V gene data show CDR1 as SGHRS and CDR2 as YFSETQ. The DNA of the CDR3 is TGCGCCAGCAGCCCCGGACAGGGGAGAGCGTTGGAGACCCAGTACTTC. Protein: CASSPGQGRALETQYF.

CDR3: CASSTTSGALETQFF. The CDR3 DNA reads TGTGCCAGCAGCACTACTAGCGGGGCGCTTGAGACCCAGTTCTTC. The J gene is TRBJ2-4, the V gene TRBV7-2, with 10 bases that match TRBD2. TRBJ2-1 explains the end of the DNA better; the J call may be wrong. This CDR3 comprises 15 residues. Germline V gene data show CDR1 as SGHTA and CDR2 as FQGNSA.

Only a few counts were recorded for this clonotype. The CDR3, as DNA: TGTGCCAGTAGTGGCGCAGGGAGGGCGGGGAAAACTGAAGCTTTCTTT. This gives the protein CASSGAGRAGKTEAFF. The genes are TRBV19 and TRBJ1-1, with D tentatively TRBD1 (5 bases). This CDR3 contains 16 residues. Germline V CDR1 and CDR2: LNHDA, SQIVND (reference sequence). Deletions cut 5 bases from V and 5 bases from J, with 21 bases between.

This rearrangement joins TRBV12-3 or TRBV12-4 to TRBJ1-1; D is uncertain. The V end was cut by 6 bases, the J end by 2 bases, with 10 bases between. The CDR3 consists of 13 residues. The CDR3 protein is CASRQDQNTEAFF. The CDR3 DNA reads TGTGCCAGCAGGCAGGACCAAAACACTGAAGCTTTCTTT.

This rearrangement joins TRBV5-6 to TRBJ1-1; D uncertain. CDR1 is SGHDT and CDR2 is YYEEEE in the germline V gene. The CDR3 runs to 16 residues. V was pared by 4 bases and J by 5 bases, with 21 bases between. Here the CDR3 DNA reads TGTGCCAGCAGCCCCGGCCGTTTTGGAAGGCGGACTGAAGCTTTCTTT. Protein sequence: CASSPGRFGRRTEAFF.

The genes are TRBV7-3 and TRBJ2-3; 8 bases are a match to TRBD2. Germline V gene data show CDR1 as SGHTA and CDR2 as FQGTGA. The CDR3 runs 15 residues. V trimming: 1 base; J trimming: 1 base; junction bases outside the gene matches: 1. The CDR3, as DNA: TGTGCCAGCAGCTTAATGACTAGCGGCACAGATACGCAGTATTTT. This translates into CASSLMTSGTDTQYF.

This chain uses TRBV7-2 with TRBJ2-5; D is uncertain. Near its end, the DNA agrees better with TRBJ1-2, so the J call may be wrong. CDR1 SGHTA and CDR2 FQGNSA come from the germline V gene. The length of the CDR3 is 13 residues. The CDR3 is CASSPYEAGGYTF. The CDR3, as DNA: TGTGCCAGCAGCCCTTACGAAGCGGGTGGCTACACCTTC.

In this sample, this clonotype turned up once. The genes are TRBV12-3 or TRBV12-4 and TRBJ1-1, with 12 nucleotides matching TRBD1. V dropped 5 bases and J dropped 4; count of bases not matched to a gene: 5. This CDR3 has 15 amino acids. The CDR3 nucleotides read TGTGCCAGCAGTAGACCGGGACAGGGGGCCACTGAAGCTTTCTTT. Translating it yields CASSRPGQGATEAFF.

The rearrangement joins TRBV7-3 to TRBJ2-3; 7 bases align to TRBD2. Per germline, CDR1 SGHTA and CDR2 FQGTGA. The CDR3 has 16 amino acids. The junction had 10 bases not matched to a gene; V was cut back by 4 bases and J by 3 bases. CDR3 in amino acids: CASSSEGREGTDTQYF. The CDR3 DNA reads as TGTGCCAGCAGCTCCGAGGGGAGGGAGGGGACAGATACGCAGTATTTT.